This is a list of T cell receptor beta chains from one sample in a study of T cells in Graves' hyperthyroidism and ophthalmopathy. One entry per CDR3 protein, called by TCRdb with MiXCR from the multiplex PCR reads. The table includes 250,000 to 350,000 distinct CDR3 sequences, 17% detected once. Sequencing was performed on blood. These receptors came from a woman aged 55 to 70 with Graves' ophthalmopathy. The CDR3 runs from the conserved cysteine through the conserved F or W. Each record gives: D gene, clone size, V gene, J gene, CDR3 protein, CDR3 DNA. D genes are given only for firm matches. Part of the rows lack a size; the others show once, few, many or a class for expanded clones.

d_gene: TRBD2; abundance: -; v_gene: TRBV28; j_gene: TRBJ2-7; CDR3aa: CASSLYKRGRSSYEQYF; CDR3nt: TGTGCCAGCAGTTTATATAAGCGGGGAAGGAGCTCCTACGAGCAGTACTTC
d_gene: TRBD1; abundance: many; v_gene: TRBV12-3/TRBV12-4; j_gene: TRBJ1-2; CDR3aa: CASIPGQGVFYGYTF; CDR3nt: TGTGCCAGCATCCCGGGACAGGGGGTTTTCTATGGCTACACCTTC
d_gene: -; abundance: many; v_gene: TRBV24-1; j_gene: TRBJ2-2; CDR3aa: CATSDSPRGHANTGELFF; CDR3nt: TGTGCCACCAGTGATTCGCCCAGGGGTCACGCGAACACCGGGGAGCTGTTTTTT
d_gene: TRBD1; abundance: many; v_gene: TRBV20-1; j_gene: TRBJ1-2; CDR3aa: CSAPSPGRGRKPYGYTF; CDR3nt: TGCAGTGCTCCCAGCCCGGGCAGGGGGCGCAAGCCCTATGGCTACACCTTC
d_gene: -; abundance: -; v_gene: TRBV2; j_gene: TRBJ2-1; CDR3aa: CASSEARVVNEQFF; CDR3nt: TGTGCCAGCAGTGAAGCGCGAGTGGTCAATGAGCAGTTCTTC
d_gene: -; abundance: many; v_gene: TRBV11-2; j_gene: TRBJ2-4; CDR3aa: CASSLDAWGSDGIQYF; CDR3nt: TGTGCCAGCAGCCTAGACGCCTGGGGGTCCGATGGCATTCAGTACTTC
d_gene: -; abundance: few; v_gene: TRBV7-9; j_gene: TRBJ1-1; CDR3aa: CATSDPYTEAFF; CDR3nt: TGTGCCACCTCAGATCCTTACACTGAAGCTTTCTTT
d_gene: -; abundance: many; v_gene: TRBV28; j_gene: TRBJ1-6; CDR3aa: CASSLIRGRNSPLHF; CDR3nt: TGTGCCAGCAGTTTAATTCGGGGTCGGAATTCACCCCTCCACTTT
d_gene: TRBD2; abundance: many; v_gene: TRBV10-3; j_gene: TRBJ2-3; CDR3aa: CAISDSSGPSTDTQYF; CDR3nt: TGTGCCATCAGTGATTCTAGCGGGCCTAGCACAGATACGCAGTATTTT
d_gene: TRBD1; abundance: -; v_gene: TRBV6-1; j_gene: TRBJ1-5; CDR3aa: CASRDRDNQPQHF; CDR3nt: TGTGCCAGCAGGGACAGGGACAATCAGCCCCAGCATTTT
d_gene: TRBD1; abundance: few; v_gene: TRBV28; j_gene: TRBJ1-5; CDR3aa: CASNRGRGNQPQHF; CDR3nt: TGTGCCAGCAACAGGGGGCGCGGCAATCAGCCCCAGCATTTT
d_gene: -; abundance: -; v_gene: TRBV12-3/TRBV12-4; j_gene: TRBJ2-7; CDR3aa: CASSYNGGEQYF; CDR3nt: TGTGCCAGCAGTTATAACGGAGGCGAGCAGTACTTC
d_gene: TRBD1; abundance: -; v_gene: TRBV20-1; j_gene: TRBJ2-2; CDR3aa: CSARQDRVIVGELFF; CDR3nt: TGCAGTGCTAGACAGGACAGGGTGATCGTCGGGGAGCTGTTTTTT
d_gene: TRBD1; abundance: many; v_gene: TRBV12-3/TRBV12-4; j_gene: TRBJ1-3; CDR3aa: CASTPGGGSGNTIYF; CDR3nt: TGTGCCAGCACCCCAGGGGGGGGCAGTGGAAACACCATATATTTT
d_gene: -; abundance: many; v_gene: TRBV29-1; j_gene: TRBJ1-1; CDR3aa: CSVDSTRNTEAFF; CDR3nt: TGCAGCGTTGACTCGACACGGAACACTGAAGCTTTCTTT
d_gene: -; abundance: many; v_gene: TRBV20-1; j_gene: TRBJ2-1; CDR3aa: CSAAPRTDSYNEQFF; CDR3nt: TGCAGTGCTGCACCTAGGACCGACTCCTACAATGAGCAGTTCTTC
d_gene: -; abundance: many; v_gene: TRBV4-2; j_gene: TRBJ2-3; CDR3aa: CASSQDGTDTQYF; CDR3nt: TGTGCCAGCAGCCAAGACGGCACAGATACGCAGTATTTT
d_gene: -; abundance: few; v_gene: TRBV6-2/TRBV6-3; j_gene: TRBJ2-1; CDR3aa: CASSYLQESEQFF; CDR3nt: TGTGCCAGCAGTTACCTCCAGGAGAGTGAGCAGTTCTTC
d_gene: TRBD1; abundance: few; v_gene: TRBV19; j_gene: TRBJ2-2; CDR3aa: CASRPGQGVGELFF; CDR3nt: TGTGCCAGTAGGCCGGGACAGGGGGTCGGGGAGCTGTTTTTT
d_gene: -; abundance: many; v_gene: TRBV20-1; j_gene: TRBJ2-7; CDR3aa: CSAKPPTGSYEQYF; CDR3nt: TGCAGTGCTAAGCCTCCAACAGGGAGCTACGAGCAGTACTTC
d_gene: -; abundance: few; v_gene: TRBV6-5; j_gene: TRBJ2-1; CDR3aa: CASSDEGEGRNEQFF; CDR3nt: TGTGCCAGCAGCGACGAGGGGGAGGGCCGGAATGAGCAGTTCTTC
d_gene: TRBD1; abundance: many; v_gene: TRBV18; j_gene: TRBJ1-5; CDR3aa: CASSPGPGGSQPQHF; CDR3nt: TGTGCCAGCTCACCTGGGCCAGGGGGCTCTCAGCCCCAGCATTTT
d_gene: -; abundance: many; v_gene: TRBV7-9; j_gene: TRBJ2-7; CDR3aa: CASSGHGYEQYF; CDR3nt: TGTGCCAGCAGCGGTCACGGCTACGAGCAGTACTTC
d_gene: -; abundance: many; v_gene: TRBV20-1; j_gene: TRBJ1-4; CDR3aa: CSARDYATNEKLFF; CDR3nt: TGCAGTGCTAGGGATTATGCAACTAATGAAAAACTGTTTTTT
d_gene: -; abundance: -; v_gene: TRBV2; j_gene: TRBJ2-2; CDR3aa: CASRTRGWNTGELFF; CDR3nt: TGTGCCAGCAGGACCAGGGGTTGGAACACCGGGGAGCTGTTTTTT
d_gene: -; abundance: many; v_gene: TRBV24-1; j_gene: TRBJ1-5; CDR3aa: CATSGQGRIDQPQHF; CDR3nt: TGTGCCACCAGTGGGCAGGGGCGAATCGATCAGCCCCAGCATTTT
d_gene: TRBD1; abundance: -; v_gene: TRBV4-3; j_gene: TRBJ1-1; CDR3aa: CASSPGQATEAFF; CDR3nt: TGCGCCAGCAGCCCGGGACAGGCCACTGAAGCTTTCTTT
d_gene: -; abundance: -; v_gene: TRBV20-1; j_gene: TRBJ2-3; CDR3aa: CSARPADTQYF; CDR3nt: TGCAGTGCTAGACCCGCAGATACGCAGTATTTT
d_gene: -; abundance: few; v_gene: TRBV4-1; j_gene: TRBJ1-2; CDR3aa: CASSQVGDTNYGYTF; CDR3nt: TGCGCCAGCAGCCAAGTGGGAGACACCAACTATGGCTACACCTTC
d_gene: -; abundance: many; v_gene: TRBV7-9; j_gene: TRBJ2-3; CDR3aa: CASSLPAGGPSTDTQYF; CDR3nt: TGTGCCAGCAGCTTACCCGCGGGCGGACCTAGCACAGATACGCAGTATTTT
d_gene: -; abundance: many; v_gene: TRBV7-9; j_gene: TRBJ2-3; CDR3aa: CASGDTADTQYF; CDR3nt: TGTGCCAGTGGGGATACAGCGGATACGCAGTATTTT
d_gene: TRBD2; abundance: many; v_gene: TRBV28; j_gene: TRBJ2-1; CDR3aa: CASSFEGGPNEQFF; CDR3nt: TGTGCCAGCAGTTTTGAGGGAGGGCCGAATGAGCAGTTCTTC
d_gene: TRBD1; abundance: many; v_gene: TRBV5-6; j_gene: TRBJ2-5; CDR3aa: CASSPRTGGQETQYF; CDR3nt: TGTGCCAGCAGCCCTCGGACAGGGGGACAAGAGACCCAGTACTTC
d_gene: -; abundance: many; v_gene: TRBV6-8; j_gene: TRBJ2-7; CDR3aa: CASSTDRQSYPYEQYF; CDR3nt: TGTGCCAGCAGTACCGACCGACAGTCCTACCCCTACGAGCAGTACTTC
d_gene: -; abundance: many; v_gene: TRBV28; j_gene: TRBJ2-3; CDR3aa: CASSAPSSTDTQYF; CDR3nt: TGTGCCAGCAGCGCCCCATCTAGCACAGATACGCAGTATTTT
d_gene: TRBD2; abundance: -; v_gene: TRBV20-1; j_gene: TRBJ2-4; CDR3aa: CSARDPAGGGENIQYF; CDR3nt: TGCAGTGCTAGAGACCCAGCGGGAGGGGGGGAAAACATTCAGTACTTC
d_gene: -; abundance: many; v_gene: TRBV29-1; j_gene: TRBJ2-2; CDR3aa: CSAYLRDRNTGELFF; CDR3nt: TGCAGCGCATACTTAAGGGACCGAAACACCGGGGAGCTGTTTTTT
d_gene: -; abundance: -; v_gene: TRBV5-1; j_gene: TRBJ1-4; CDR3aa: CASSPAQFNEKLFF; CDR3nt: TGCGCCAGCAGCCCCGCGCAGTTTAATGAAAAACTGTTTTTT
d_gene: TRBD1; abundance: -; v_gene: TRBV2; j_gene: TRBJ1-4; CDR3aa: CASSLTGGWSNEKLFF; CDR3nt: TGTGCCAGCAGTCTTACAGGGGGGTGGTCTAATGAAAAACTGTTTTTT
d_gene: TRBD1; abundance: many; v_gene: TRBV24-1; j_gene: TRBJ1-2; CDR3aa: CATSDPPGTGNYGYTF; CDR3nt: TGTGCCACCAGTGACCCCCCCGGGACAGGGAACTATGGCTACACCTTC
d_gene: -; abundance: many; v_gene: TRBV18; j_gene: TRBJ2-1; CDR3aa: CASSPIPGNEQFF; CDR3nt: TGTGCCAGCTCACCAATCCCTGGGAATGAGCAGTTCTTC
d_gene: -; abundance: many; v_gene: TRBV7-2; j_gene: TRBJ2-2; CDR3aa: CASSLMTGMGTGELFF; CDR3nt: TGTGCCAGCAGCTTAATGACGGGGATGGGAACCGGGGAGCTGTTTTTT
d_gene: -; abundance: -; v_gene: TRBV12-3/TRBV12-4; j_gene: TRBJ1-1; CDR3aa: CASSSPFYGTEAFF; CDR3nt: TGTGCCAGCAGTTCCCCTTTTTATGGCACTGAAGCTTTCTTT
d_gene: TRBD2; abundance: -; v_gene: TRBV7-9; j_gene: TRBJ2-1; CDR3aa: CASSRRLAGESSYNEQFF; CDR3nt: TGTGCCAGCAGCAGAAGACTAGCGGGAGAGAGCTCCTACAATGAGCAGTTCTTC
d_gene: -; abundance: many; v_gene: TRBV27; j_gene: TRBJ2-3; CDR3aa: CASSLLITGTESTDTQYF; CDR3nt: TGTGCCAGCAGTTTACTCATAACCGGGACGGAAAGCACAGATACGCAGTATTTT